This T cell receptor (beta chain) stems from a study of beta chain features in type 1 diabetes. Sequencing targeted expressed TCRB transcripts, as all isolated RNA had been reverse transcribed. TCRdb keeps only in-frame clones here, not all; method: immunoSEQ multiplex PCR. Of about 700,000 clones detected, roughly 13% appear once; the ten largest clones hold roughly 0.022%. The CDR3 spans 12 residues. The germline V and J ends were trimmed by 5 bases and 0 bases, with 5 bases remaining between them. Germline values: CDR1 SGHTA, CDR2 FQGNSA. As concerns this clone: Its matching antigen is unknown. The sample holds other DNA sequences that translate to the same CDR3.

The study's findings and limits: Shorter TCRB CDR3s, moderately but significantly so, were found in Type 1 diabetes patients in all four CD4+ subsets.

The sequenced sample was naive CD4+ T cells from blood. The rearrangement uses TRBV7-2 and TRBJ2-7, with unresolved D. This sequence originates from a man younger than 35 with type 1 diabetes. The DNA of the CDR3 is TGTGCCAGCAGCCCGAGCTCCTACGAGCAGTACTTC. Encoded protein: CASSPSSYEQYF. Full variable domain (remainder filled in from reference TRBV7-2 and TRBJ2-7): GAGVSQSPSNKVTEKGKDVELRCDPISGHTALYWYRQSLGQGLEFLIYFQGNSAPDKSGLPSDRFSAERTGGSVSTLTIQRTQQEDSAVYLCASSPSSYEQYFGPGTRLTVT.